This T cell receptor (beta chain) was profiled in a study of cytomegalovirus exposure and HLA in healthy donors. The overall study: The same platform was used for the 90 to 150 validation repertoires as for the approximately 730 first-cohort repertoires, as reported in a later analysis.

From germline, CDR1 is MNHNY and CDR2 SVGAGI (reference sequence). The CDR3 has 12 residues. Trimming took off 10 bases at V and 5 bases at J, with 14 bases between the two ends. Regarding this clone: What it binds is not known.

Broader study findings: The study designated 150 to 200 TCR beta chains cytomegalovirus-associated. It was confirmed in vitro that three of the CMV-associated chains were specific for CMV antigens.

Generated by immunoSEQ multiplex PCR, the TCRdb table keeps only in-frame clones and is missing some. The table records 38,000 or so clones, about 93% of them present only once. From the approximately 110-subject validation cohort, which was separate from the roughly 710-subject first cohort, the donors were drawn. Sequencing was performed on PBMCs. The chain combines TRBV6-6 with TRBJ1-2; D is unclear. The source is a man younger than 35 in good health and CMV-seronegative. Here the CDR3 reads CAKRPSEYGYTF. As DNA, the CDR3 is TGTGCCAAAAGACCGAGCGAGTATGGCTACACCTTC.